The clone carrying this T cell receptor (beta chain) turned up a few times. Its antigen remains unknown. This CDR3 spans 14 amino acids. Trimming cost V 4 bases and J 0 bases, with 11 bases left between them. Germline assignment: CDR1 DFQATT and CDR2 SNEGSKA (reference sequence). From the reads, TCRdb called clonotypes with MiXCR, one entry per CDR3 protein. The table shows some 54,000 distinct CDR3 sequences, with roughly 21% occurring only once. This specimen belongs to a study of T cell repertoires in cytomegalovirus infection. At the level of the study: Alongside well-studied HLA-B-restricted CMV epitopes, recently identified HLA-C-restricted CMV epitopes were also used. Based on public TCR beta signatures, there were indications of CMV infection and of a matching HLA type. Study-wide results and caveats: Predominance within the ex vivo response was attributable to HLA-C-restricted CMV-specific TCR beta clonotypes.

The clonotype comes from a human donor in good health (CMV status not recorded). Some clones in this sample may be carry-over from other donors' samples. The material sequenced was CD8+ T cells from cultured PBMCs, taken from culture after CMV antigen stimulation. The V gene is TRBV20-1, the J gene TRBJ2-3; D gene ambiguous. The CDR3 sequence: CSAIFTPSTDTQYF. The CDR3 nucleotides read TGCAGTGCTATATTTACACCTAGCACAGATACGCAGTATTTT.